The 14 T cell receptor beta chains below were found in one sample sequenced in a study of control samples from healthy donors and cancer patients. Produced via immunoSEQ multiplex PCR; TCRdb's table is partial and in-frame only. The repertoire has roughly 400,000 clones, over 75% of them found once; the top ten carry 5.5% to 7.5%. The sample was PBMCs. The source is a man in his forties or fifties with head and neck cancer.

This CDR3 is CASSLSGTNEKLFF. Here the CDR3 DNA reads TGTGCCAGCAGCTTAAGCGGAACTAATGAAAAACTGTTTTTT. This chain connects TRBV7-2 to TRBJ1-4; the D is unclear. With 2 bases removed from V and 1 base from J, the gap between germline ends came to 5 bases. Looked up from germline, CDR1 is SGHTA and CDR2 is FQGNSA. The CDR3 runs to 14 residues.

This clone was picked up a small number of times. This chain joins TRBV28 and TRBJ1-2; TRBD1 matches 9 bases. The CDR3 loop spans 14 amino acids. The J segment lost 7 bases and the V segment lost 3 bases, leaving 6 bases of the junction unmatched. CDR1 is MDHEN and CDR2 is SYDVKM in the germline V gene. CDR3 residues: CASSFHTGGGGYTF. The CDR3 DNA reads TGTGCCAGCAGTTTCCACACAGGGGGCGGTGGCTACACCTTC.

In DNA, the CDR3 is TGTGCCACCAGTGATTTGTCAGCGGGACAGCCCCAGCATTTT. Translated, it gives CATSDLSAGQPQHF. The genes are TRBV24-1 and TRBJ1-5; D unresolved. Germline assignment: CDR1 KGHDR and CDR2 SFDVKD. CDR3 length: 14 residues. V was cut by 0 bases and J by 7 bases, with 9 bases left in between.

The chain carries TRBV10-3 and TRBJ2-7; no reliable D call. V was cut by 2 bases and J by 4 bases, with 9 bases left in between. CDR3 length: 13 residues. CDR1 and CDR2 from the germline V gene are ENHRY and SYGVKD. The CDR3 loop is CAISENTMYEQYF. CDR3 DNA sequence: TGTGCCATCAGTGAGAATACGATGTACGAGCAGTACTTC.

In this sample, this clone turned up once. The chain recombines TRBV19 with TRBJ2-1; TRBD2 is a possible D gene (5 bases). The CDR3 spans 11 residues. CDR1 and CDR2 (germline): LNHDA, SQIVND (reference sequence). The germline V and J ends were trimmed by 10 bases and 5 bases, with 9 bases remaining between them. The DNA for the CDR3 is TGTGCCACCAACGGGGACAATGAGCAGTTCTTC. Translation: CATNGDNEQFF.

The chain uses TRBV30 and TRBJ1-4, with 7 positions matching TRBD1. The V gene's germline CDR1 is GTSNPN and CDR2 SVGIG (reference sequence). This CDR3 spans 16 amino acids. Trimming took 0 bases from V and 3 from J; bases not matched to a gene: 7. In nucleotides, the CDR3 is TGTGCCTGGAGTGTAGGCCGACAGGGTCCTAATGAAAAACTGTTTTTT. Residues: CAWSVGRQGPNEKLFF.

The J gene is TRBJ2-3, the V gene TRBV7-2; D may be TRBD1 (6 bases). The CDR3 runs to 14 residues. Germline V CDR1 and CDR2: SGHTA, FQGNSA. The V and J ends lost 1 base and 4 bases respectively, with 9 bases between them. CDR3 sequence: CASSLVGAPDTQYF. The CDR3 DNA is TGTGCCAGCAGCTTAGTGGGGGCCCCAGATACGCAGTATTTT.

J is TRBJ1-2 and V is TRBV15; 8 bases align to TRBD1. There are 16 residues in the CDR3. The trim removed 5 bases at V and 2 bases at J, leaving 10 bases unmatched. Germline V gene sequence: CDR1 LNHNV, CDR2 YYDKDF (reference sequence). The chain's CDR3 is CATSGMDRDENYGYTF. CDR3 DNA: TGTGCCACCAGCGGAATGGACAGGGATGAAAACTATGGCTACACCTTC.

The V call is TRBV5-6, the J call TRBJ1-4; D gene uncertain. V dropped 1 base and J dropped 0 bases, with 4 bases sitting between them. From germline, CDR1 is SGHDT and CDR2 YYEEEE. CDR3 length equals 14 residues. The CDR3 spells CASSLLATNEKLFF. CDR3 nucleotides: TGTGCCAGCAGCTTGTTAGCAACTAATGAAAAACTGTTTTTT.

V gene TRBV4-1 combines with J gene TRBJ2-5, with D possibly matching TRBD1 (6 bases). Looked up from germline, CDR1 is MGHRA and CDR2 is YSYEKL. The CDR3 has 14 amino acids. V lost 1 base, J lost 5 bases, and 11 bases lay in between. The CDR3 DNA reads as TGCGCCAGCAGCCAAGGGGGACAATTGGAGACCCAGTACTTC. This sequence encodes CASSQGGQLETQYF.

This rearrangement joins TRBV2 to TRBJ1-6, with D possibly matching TRBD1 (5 bases). V lost 7 bases and J 10 bases, leaving 17 bases between the germline ends. Germline V gives CDR1 SNHLY, CDR2 FYNNEI. The CDR3 extends over 14 amino acids. As DNA, the CDR3 is TGTGCCAGCATCCTCCGGGGGTTATACTCACCCCTCCACTTT. Protein: CASILRGLYSPLHF.

The chain links TRBV27 to TRBJ1-5, with D maybe TRBD1 (5 bases). V was trimmed by 3 bases and J by 0 bases, leaving 9 bases between them. The CDR3 sequence is 15 residues long. Germline values: CDR1 MNHEY, CDR2 SMNVEV (reference sequence). CDR3 in DNA: TGTGCCAGCAGTTTCCAGGGCTATAGCAATCAGCCCCAGCATTTT. It encodes CASSFQGYSNQPQHF.

This clone was counted a single time. The CDR3 DNA sequence: TGTGCCAGCAGCTTGTATGAACTTCGGGAGCAGTACTTC. It is translated as CASSLYELREQYF. The J gene is TRBJ2-7, the V gene TRBV5-4, with no clear D. The V end lost 1 base, the J end lost 7 bases, and 12 bases lay between the germline ends. This CDR3 region has 13 residues. CDR1 and CDR2 (germline): SGHNT, YYREEE (reference sequence).

This clone occurred a few times. The chain combines TRBV11-2 with TRBJ2-3; D gene uncertain. Germline V gives CDR1 SGHAT, CDR2 FQNNGV. V was clipped by 7 bases and J by 5 bases, with 13 bases between them. The CDR3 loop spans 13 amino acids. The CDR3 DNA reads TGTGCCAGCATCGACGCCCTAGGAGATACGCAGTATTTT. This codes for CASIDALGDTQYF.